These T cell receptor beta chains were read from a single sample in a study of T cells in Graves' hyperthyroidism and ophthalmopathy. TCRdb ran MiXCR on the multiplex PCR reads and lists one entry per CDR3 protein. The table shows roughly 350,000 distinct CDR3 sequences, with approximately 15% occurring only once. Sequenced sample: blood. All receptors come from a woman younger than 45 with Graves' hyperthyroidism. Both conserved end residues are part of each CDR3. Each record gives: D gene, V gene, J gene, clone size, CDR3 protein, CDR3 DNA. The D gene is left open where the match is weak. Expanded clones are given a class, and other clones once, few, many or no size at all.

D: -
V: TRBV6-1
J: TRBJ2-2
size: -
CDR3: CASRGGTGTGELFF
DNA: TGTGCCAGCAGAGGCGGGACGGGCACCGGGGAGCTGTTTTTT

D: -
V: TRBV9
J: TRBJ2-1
size: few
CDR3: CASSETTDPRNEQFF
DNA: TGTGCCAGCAGCGAAACGACGGACCCACGGAATGAGCAGTTCTTC

D: -
V: TRBV29-1
J: TRBJ2-1
size: many
CDR3: CSVAGRSLNEQFF
DNA: TGCAGCGTTGCGGGACGGAGCCTCAATGAGCAGTTCTTC

D: TRBD2
V: TRBV4-3
J: TRBJ2-1
size: many
CDR3: CASSQQLLAGYNEQFF
DNA: TGCGCCAGCAGCCAACAGCTCTTAGCGGGATACAATGAGCAGTTCTTC

D: -
V: TRBV18
J: TRBJ2-1
size: -
CDR3: CASSLLNTGTKNNEQFF
DNA: TGTGCCAGCTCACTCCTAAATACAGGTACCAAGAACAATGAGCAGTTCTTC

D: -
V: TRBV2
J: TRBJ2-1
size: many
CDR3: CASSERVGRNEQFF
DNA: TGTGCCAGCAGTGAACGGGTAGGAAGGAATGAGCAGTTCTTC

D: TRBD2
V: TRBV25-1
J: TRBJ2-1
size: few
CDR3: CASSLAGGYEQFF
DNA: TGTGCCAGCAGTTTAGCGGGAGGGTATGAGCAGTTCTTC

D: -
V: TRBV2
J: TRBJ2-5
size: many
CDR3: CASSEGPHQETQYF
DNA: TGTGCCAGCAGTGAAGGGCCCCACCAAGAGACCCAGTACTTC

D: TRBD1
V: TRBV5-6
J: TRBJ1-4
size: -
CDR3: CASTEDRGNEKLFF
DNA: TGTGCCAGCACCGAGGACAGGGGTAATGAAAAACTGTTTTTT

D: -
V: TRBV15
J: TRBJ1-1
size: many
CDR3: CATSRDGAGRNTEAFF
DNA: TGTGCCACCAGCAGAGATGGGGCGGGACGGAACACTGAAGCTTTCTTT

D: -
V: TRBV28
J: TRBJ2-1
size: -
CDR3: CASSSWGSPYNEQFF
DNA: TGTGCCAGCAGTTCCTGGGGATCCCCGTACAATGAGCAGTTCTTC

D: -
V: TRBV20-1
J: TRBJ2-3
size: few
CDR3: CSERRGYDTDTQYF
DNA: TGCAGTGAAAGAAGGGGTTATGATACAGATACGCAGTATTTT

D: -
V: TRBV12-3/TRBV12-4
J: TRBJ1-5
size: few
CDR3: CASSLGQIQPQHF
DNA: TGTGCCAGCAGCTTGGGACAAATACAGCCCCAGCATTTT

D: TRBD2
V: TRBV24-1
J: TRBJ2-1
size: many
CDR3: CATSDGTSGSRREFF
DNA: TGTGCCACCAGTGATGGGACTAGCGGGAGTCGTCGGGAGTTCTTC

D: -
V: TRBV2
J: TRBJ1-2
size: many
CDR3: CASIPAGSAGYTF
DNA: TGTGCCAGCATCCCGGCTGGGTCCGCTGGCTACACCTTC

D: -
V: TRBV4-1
J: TRBJ2-7
size: few
CDR3: CASSQRLGEFPYEQYF
DNA: TGCGCCAGCAGCCAGAGACTAGGAGAGTTCCCCTACGAGCAGTACTTC

D: TRBD1
V: TRBV9
J: TRBJ1-3
size: -
CDR3: CASSVGTGASGNTIYF
DNA: TGTGCCAGCAGCGTCGGGACAGGGGCTTCTGGAAACACCATATATTTT

D: TRBD1
V: TRBV19
J: TRBJ2-1
size: -
CDR3: CASTTTGGDWDEQFF
DNA: TGTGCCAGTACCACGACAGGGGGCGATTGGGATGAGCAGTTCTTC

D: -
V: TRBV5-6
J: TRBJ1-1
size: many
CDR3: CASSTPGQNTEAFF
DNA: TGTGCCAGCAGCACTCCGGGACAGAACACTGAAGCTTTCTTT

D: TRBD2
V: TRBV28
J: TRBJ2-1
size: many
CDR3: CASSLPSGRESSYNEQFF
DNA: TGTGCCAGCAGTTTACCTAGCGGGAGGGAAAGCTCCTACAATGAGCAGTTCTTC

D: -
V: TRBV27
J: TRBJ2-1
size: -
CDR3: CASPSVRGGQGRRVYNEQFF
DNA: TGTGCCAGTCCTTCTGTCCGCGGCGGCCAGGGCCGCAGGGTGTACAATGAGCAGTTCTTC

D: TRBD1
V: TRBV3-1
J: TRBJ2-7
size: -
CDR3: CASSQPGQGYYEQYF
DNA: TGTGCCAGCAGCCAGCCGGGACAGGGATACTACGAGCAGTACTTC

D: -
V: TRBV6-1
J: TRBJ1-1
size: many
CDR3: CASNDHLNTEAFF
DNA: TGTGCCAGCAATGACCACCTGAACACTGAAGCTTTCTTT

D: -
V: TRBV19
J: TRBJ1-1
size: -
CDR3: CATSPRARNTEAFF
DNA: TGTGCCACCTCCCCCAGGGCGAGGAACACTGAAGCTTTCTTT

D: -
V: TRBV3-1
J: TRBJ1-1
size: many
CDR3: CASSLREGSDAFF
DNA: TGTGCCAGCAGCCTCCGGGAGGGGTCCGACGCTTTCTTT

D: -
V: TRBV28
J: TRBJ2-5
size: many
CDR3: CASSLGSLKETQYF
DNA: TGTGCCAGCAGTTTAGGGAGCCTCAAAGAGACCCAGTACTTC

D: -
V: TRBV6-1
J: TRBJ2-7
size: -
CDR3: CASRAGAYEQYF
DNA: TGTGCCAGTCGCGCAGGAGCCTACGAGCAGTACTTC

D: -
V: TRBV19
J: TRBJ1-6
size: -
CDR3: CASRGSGANGSPLHF
DNA: TGTGCCAGTAGAGGATCAGGGGCGAATGGTTCACCCCTCCACTTT

D: -
V: TRBV11-2
J: TRBJ1-2
size: many
CDR3: CASSLGGYYGYTF
DNA: TGTGCCAGCAGCTTGGGGGGGTACTATGGCTACACCTTC

D: -
V: TRBV20-1
J: TRBJ1-1
size: many
CDR3: CSARGRPGGEAFF
DNA: TGCAGTGCTAGGGGACGGCCGGGGGGTGAAGCTTTCTTT

D: -
V: TRBV2
J: TRBJ2-1
size: many
CDR3: CASATDLYNEQFF
DNA: TGTGCCAGCGCGACAGACCTGTACAATGAGCAGTTCTTC

D: -
V: TRBV27
J: TRBJ2-5
size: few
CDR3: CASSLTGQQETQYF
DNA: TGTGCCAGCAGTCTCACCGGACAGCAAGAGACCCAGTACTTC

D: -
V: TRBV6-1
J: TRBJ1-2
size: many
CDR3: CASRGIDFWGYGYTF
DNA: TGTGCCAGCAGGGGGATAGACTTCTGGGGGTATGGCTACACCTTC

D: -
V: TRBV29-1
J: TRBJ2-7
size: -
CDR3: CSVAESYEQYF
DNA: TGCAGCGTTGCAGAATCCTACGAGCAGTACTTC

D: TRBD2
V: TRBV27
J: TRBJ2-3
size: many
CDR3: CASSRRLTSGFTDTQYF
DNA: TGTGCCAGCAGCCGCCGATTGACTAGCGGCTTCACAGATACGCAGTATTTT

D: TRBD1
V: TRBV12-3/TRBV12-4
J: TRBJ2-5
size: many
CDR3: CASSSDRVQETQYF
DNA: TGTGCCAGCAGTTCCGACAGGGTTCAAGAGACCCAGTACTTC

D: -
V: TRBV20-1
J: TRBJ1-5
size: -
CDR3: CSAGTPFPYSNQPQHF
DNA: TGCAGTGCAGGGACACCTTTCCCCTATAGCAATCAGCCCCAGCATTTT

D: TRBD2
V: TRBV20-1
J: TRBJ2-1
size: -
CDR3: CSARDLGSGRAVEQFF
DNA: TGCAGTGCTAGAGATCTCGGTAGCGGGAGGGCTGTAGAGCAGTTCTTC

D: -
V: TRBV28
J: TRBJ2-7
size: many
CDR3: CASSLGDKAYEQYF
DNA: TGTGCCAGCAGTTTGGGGGACAAAGCCTACGAGCAGTACTTC

D: TRBD1
V: TRBV18
J: TRBJ1-5
size: few
CDR3: CASSPPSVGTGGQPQHF
DNA: TGTGCCAGCTCACCACCGTCGGTCGGGACAGGCGGTCAGCCCCAGCATTTT

D: TRBD2
V: TRBV5-1
J: TRBJ2-3
size: many
CDR3: CASSIGVTSGSSDTQYF
DNA: TGCGCCAGCAGCATAGGTGTGACTAGCGGGAGTTCAGATACGCAGTATTTT

D: -
V: TRBV28
J: TRBJ1-1
size: many
CDR3: CASSGALARTEAFF
DNA: TGTGCCAGCAGTGGAGCCCTGGCGAGAACTGAAGCTTTCTTT

D: -
V: TRBV11-2
J: TRBJ1-6
size: many
CDR3: CASSFRTTINSPLHF
DNA: TGTGCCAGCAGCTTCAGGACCACGATCAATTCACCCCTCCACTTT

D: -
V: TRBV6-1
J: TRBJ2-2
size: -
CDR3: CASRLAGGNTGELFF
DNA: TGTGCCAGCAGACTGGCCGGGGGGAACACCGGGGAGCTGTTTTTT

D: TRBD2
V: TRBV28
J: TRBJ2-5
size: few
CDR3: CASSQSGTAGTQYF
DNA: TGTGCCAGCAGTCAAAGCGGGACGGCCGGGACCCAGTACTTC